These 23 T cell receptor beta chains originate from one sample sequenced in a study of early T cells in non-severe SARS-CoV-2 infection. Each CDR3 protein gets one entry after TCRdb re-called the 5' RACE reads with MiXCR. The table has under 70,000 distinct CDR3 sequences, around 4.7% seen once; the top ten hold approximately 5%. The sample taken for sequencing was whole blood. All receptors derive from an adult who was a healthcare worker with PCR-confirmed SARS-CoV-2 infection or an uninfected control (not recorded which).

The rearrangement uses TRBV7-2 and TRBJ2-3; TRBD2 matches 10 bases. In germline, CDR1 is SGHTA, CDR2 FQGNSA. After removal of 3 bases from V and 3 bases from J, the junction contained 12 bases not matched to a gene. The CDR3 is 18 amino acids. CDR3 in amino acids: CASSLAPSGGGQTDTQYF. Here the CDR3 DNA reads TGTGCCAGCAGCTTGGCCCCTAGCGGGGGCGGCCAGACAGATACGCAGTATTTT.

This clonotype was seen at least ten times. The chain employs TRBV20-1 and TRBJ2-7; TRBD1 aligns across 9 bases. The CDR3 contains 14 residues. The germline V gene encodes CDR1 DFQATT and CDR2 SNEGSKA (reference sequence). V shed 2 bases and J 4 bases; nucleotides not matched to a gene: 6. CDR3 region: CSARKTGGQYEQYF. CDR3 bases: TGCAGTGCTAGAAAAACAGGGGGCCAATACGAGCAGTACTTC.

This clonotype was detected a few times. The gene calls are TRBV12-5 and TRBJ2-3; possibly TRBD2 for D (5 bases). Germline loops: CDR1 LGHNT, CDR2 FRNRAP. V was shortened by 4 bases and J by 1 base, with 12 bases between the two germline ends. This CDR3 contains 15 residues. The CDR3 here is CASGYEGVGTDTQYF. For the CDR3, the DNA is TGTGCTAGTGGTTACGAGGGAGTGGGCACAGATACGCAGTATTTT.

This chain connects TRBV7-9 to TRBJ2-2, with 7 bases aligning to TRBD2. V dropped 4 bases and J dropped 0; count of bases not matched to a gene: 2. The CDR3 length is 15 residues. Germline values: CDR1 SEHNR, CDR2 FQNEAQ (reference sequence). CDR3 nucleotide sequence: TGTGCCAGCAGCTCCGGACTAGCGAACACCGGGGAGCTGTTTTTT. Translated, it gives CASSSGLANTGELFF.

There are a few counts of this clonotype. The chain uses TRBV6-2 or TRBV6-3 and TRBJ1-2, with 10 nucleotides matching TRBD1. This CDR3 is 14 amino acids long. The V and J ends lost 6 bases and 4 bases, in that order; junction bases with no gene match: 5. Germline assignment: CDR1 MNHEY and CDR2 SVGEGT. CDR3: CASRRGQGSYGYTF. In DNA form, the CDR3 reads TGTGCCAGCAGGAGGGGACAGGGGAGCTATGGCTACACCTTC.

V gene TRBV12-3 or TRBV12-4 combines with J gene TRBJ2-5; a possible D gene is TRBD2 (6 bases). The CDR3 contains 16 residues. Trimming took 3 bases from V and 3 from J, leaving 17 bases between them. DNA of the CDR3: TGTGCCAGCAGTTTGGGCGCTGCCGGGAGCGAAGAGACCCAGTACTTC. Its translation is CASSLGAAGSEETQYF.

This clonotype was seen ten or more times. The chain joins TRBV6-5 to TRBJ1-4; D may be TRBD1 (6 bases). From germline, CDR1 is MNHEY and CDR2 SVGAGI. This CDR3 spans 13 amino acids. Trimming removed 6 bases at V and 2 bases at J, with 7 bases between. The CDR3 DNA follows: TGTGCCAGCAGCACAGGGACTAATGAAAAACTGTTTTTT. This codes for CASSTGTNEKLFF.

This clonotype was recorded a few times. CDR3 loop: CASSPRSGNQPQHF. The CDR3 nucleotides read TGTGCCAGTAGTCCCCGTTCCGGCAATCAGCCCCAGCATTTT. V gene TRBV19 combines with J gene TRBJ1-5; no definite D call. The CDR3 runs to 14 residues. The V end was cut by 5 bases, the J end by 2 bases, with 10 bases between. CDR1 and CDR2 (germline): LNHDA, SQIVND (reference sequence).

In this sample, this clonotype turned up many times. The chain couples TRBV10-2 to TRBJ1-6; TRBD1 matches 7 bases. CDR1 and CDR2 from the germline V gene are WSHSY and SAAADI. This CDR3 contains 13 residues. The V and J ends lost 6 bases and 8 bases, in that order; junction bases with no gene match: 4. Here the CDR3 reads CASRQGQYSPLHF. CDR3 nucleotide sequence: TGCGCCAGCAGACAGGGGCAATATTCACCCCTCCACTTT.

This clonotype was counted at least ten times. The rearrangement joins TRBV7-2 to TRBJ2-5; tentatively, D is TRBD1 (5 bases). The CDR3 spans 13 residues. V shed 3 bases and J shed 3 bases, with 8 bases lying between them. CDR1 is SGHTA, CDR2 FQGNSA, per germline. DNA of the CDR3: TGTGCCAGCAGCTTCGCGGACAAAGAGACCCAGTACTTC. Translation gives CASSFADKETQYF.

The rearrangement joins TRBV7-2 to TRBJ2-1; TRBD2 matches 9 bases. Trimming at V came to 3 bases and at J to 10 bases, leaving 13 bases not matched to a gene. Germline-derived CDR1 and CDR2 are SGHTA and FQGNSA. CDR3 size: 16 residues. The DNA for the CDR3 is TGTGCCAGCAGCTTCGTAGGGCTAGCGGGAACCGGGGAGCAGTTCTTC. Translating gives CASSFVGLAGTGEQFF.

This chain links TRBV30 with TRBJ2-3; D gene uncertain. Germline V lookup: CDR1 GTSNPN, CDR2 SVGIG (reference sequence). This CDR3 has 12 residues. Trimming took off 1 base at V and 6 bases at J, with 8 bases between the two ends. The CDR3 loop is CAWSAQKDTQYF. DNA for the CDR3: TGTGCCTGGAGTGCCCAGAAGGATACGCAGTATTTT.

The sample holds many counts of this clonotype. The DNA for the CDR3 is TGTGCCAGCAGGGGACAGGGGTTTGGCTACACCTTC. This translates into CASRGQGFGYTF. The chain combines TRBV6-6 with TRBJ1-2; 10 bases map to TRBD1. Germline V gene lookup returns CDR1 MNHNY and CDR2 SVGAGI (reference sequence). The ends lost 6 bases at V and 7 bases at J; junction bases unmatched: 2. The CDR3 consists of 12 residues.

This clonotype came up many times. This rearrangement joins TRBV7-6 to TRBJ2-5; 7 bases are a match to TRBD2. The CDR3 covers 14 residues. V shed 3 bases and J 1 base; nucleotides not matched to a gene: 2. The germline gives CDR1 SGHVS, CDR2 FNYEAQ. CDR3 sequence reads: CASSFSSGQETQYF. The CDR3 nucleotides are TGTGCCAGCAGCTTTTCTAGCGGCCAAGAGACCCAGTACTTC.

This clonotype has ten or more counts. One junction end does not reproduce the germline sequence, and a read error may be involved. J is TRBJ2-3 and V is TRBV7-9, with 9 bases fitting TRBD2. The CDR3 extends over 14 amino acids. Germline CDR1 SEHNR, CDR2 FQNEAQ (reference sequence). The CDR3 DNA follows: TGTGCCAGCAGCTTGGGGACTAGCAAAGATACGCAGTATTTT. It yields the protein CASSLGTSKDTQYF.

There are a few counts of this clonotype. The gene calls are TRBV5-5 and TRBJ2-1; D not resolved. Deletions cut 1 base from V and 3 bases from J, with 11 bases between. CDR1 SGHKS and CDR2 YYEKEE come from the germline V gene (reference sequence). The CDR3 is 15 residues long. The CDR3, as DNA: TGTGCCAGCAGCTTGTCGGACGGTGACTACAATGAGCAGTTCTTC. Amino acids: CASSLSDGDYNEQFF.

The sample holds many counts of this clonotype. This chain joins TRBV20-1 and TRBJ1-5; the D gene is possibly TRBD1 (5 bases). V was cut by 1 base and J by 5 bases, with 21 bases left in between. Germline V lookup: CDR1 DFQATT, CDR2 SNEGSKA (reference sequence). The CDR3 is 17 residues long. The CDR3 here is CSARVAQPGLIHQPQHF. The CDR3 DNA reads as TGCAGTGCTAGAGTTGCACAACCAGGGCTGATCCATCAGCCCCAGCATTTT.

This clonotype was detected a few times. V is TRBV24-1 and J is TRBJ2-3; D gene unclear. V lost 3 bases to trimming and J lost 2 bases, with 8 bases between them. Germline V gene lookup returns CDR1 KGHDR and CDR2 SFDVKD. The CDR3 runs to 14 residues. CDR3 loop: CATSDEPATDTQYF. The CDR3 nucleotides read TGTGCCACCAGTGATGAGCCAGCCACAGATACGCAGTATTTT.

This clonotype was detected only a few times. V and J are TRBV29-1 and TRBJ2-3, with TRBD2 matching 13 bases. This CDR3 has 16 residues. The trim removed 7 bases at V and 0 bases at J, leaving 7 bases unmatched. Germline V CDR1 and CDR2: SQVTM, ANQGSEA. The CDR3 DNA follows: TGCAGCGCCACGGAGGGACTAGCGGGAAGCACAGATACGCAGTATTTT. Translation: CSATEGLAGSTDTQYF.

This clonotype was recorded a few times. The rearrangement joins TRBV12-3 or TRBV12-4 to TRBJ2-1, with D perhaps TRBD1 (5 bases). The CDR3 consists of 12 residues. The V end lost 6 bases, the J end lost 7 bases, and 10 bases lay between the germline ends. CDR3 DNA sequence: TGTGCCAGCAGCTCACGACAGAATGAGCAGTTCTTC. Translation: CASSSRQNEQFF.

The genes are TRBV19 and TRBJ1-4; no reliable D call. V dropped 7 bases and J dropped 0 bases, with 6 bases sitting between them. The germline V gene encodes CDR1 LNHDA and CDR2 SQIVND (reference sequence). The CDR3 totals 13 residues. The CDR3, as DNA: TGTGCCAGTAAAGTCACAACTAATGAAAAACTGTTTTTT. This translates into CASKVTTNEKLFF.

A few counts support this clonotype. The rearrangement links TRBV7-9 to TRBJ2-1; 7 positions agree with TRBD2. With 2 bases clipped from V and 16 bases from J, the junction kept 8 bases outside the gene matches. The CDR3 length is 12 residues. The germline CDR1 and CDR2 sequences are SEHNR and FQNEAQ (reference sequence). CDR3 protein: CASSLSGLDNFF. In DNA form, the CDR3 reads TGTGCCAGCAGCTTATCCGGACTAGATAACTTCTTC.

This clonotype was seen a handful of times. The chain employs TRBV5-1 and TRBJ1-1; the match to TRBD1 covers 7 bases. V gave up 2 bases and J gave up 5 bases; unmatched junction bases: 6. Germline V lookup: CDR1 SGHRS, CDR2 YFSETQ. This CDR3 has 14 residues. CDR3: CASSLETGETEAFF. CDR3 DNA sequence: TGCGCCAGCAGCTTAGAAACAGGGGAAACTGAAGCTTTCTTT.